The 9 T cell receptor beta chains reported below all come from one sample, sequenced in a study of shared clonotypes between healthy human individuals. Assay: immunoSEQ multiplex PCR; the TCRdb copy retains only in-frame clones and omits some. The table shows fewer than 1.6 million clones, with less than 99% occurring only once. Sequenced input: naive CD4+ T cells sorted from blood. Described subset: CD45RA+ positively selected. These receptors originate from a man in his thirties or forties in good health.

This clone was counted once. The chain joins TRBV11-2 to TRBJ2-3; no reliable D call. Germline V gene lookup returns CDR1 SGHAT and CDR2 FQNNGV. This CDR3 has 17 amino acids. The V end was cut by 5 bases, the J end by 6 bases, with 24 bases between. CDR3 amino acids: CASSKYLVPEHLDTQYF. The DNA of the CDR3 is TGTGCCAGCAGCAAATACCTGGTACCGGAGCATTTGGATACGCAGTATTTT.

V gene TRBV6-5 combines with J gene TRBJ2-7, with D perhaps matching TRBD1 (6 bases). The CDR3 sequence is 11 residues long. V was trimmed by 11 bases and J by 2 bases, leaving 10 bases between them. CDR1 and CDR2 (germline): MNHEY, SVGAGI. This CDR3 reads CAGRQAYEQYF. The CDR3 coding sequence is TGTGCCGGAAGACAGGCCTACGAGCAGTACTTC.

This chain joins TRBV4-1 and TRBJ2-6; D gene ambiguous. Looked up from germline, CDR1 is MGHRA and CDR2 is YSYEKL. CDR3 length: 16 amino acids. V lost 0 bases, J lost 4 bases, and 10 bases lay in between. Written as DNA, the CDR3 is TGCGCCAGCAGCCAAGATTACCCTGGAGGGGCCAACGTCCTGACTTTC. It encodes CASSQDYPGGANVLTF.

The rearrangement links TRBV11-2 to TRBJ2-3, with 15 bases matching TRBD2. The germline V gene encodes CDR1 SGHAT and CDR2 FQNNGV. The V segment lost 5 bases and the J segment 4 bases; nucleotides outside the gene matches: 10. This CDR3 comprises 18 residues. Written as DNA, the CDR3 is TGTGCCAGCAGCCCAACCCCCGGGACTAGCGGGAGGCCAGATACGCAGTATTTT. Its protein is CASSPTPGTSGRPDTQYF.

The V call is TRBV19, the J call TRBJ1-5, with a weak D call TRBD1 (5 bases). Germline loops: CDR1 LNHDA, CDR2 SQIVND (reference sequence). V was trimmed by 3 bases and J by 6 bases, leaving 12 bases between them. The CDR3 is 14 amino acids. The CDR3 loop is CASSMGPGGQPQHF. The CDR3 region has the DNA TGTGCCAGTAGTATGGGGCCCGGCGGTCAGCCCCAGCATTTT.

CDR3 coding DNA: TGTGCCAGCAGCCGAATTGAGGTTAATGAAAAACTGTTTTTT. Its protein product is CASSRIEVNEKLFF. The chain combines TRBV5-6 with TRBJ1-4; no firm D call. V lost 4 bases, J lost 4 bases, and 11 bases lay in between. This CDR3 has 14 amino acids. In germline, CDR1 is SGHDT, CDR2 YYEEEE.

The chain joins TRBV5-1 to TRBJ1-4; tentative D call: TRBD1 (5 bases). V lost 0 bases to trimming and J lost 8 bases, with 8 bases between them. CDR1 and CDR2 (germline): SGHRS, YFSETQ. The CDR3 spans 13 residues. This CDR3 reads CASSLAQGEKLFF. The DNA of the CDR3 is TGCGCCAGCAGCTTGGCCCAGGGCGAAAAACTGTTTTTT.

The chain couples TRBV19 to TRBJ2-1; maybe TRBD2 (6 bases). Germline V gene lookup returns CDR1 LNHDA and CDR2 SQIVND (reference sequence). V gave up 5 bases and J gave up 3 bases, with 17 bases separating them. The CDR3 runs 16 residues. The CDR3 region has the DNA TGTGCCAGTAGTCTGTTTGGAGGCGGGATCTACAATGAGCAGTTCTTC. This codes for CASSLFGGGIYNEQFF.

The CDR3 loop is CASSQKQQTYGYTF. The CDR3 DNA reads as TGTGCCAGCTCACAAAAACAGCAAACCTATGGCTACACCTTC. The J gene is TRBJ1-2, the V gene TRBV18, with D unresolved. The CDR3 is made up of 14 amino acids. Germline CDR1 and CDR2: KGHSH and LQKENI. V lost 4 bases to trimming and J lost 4 bases, with 13 bases between them.